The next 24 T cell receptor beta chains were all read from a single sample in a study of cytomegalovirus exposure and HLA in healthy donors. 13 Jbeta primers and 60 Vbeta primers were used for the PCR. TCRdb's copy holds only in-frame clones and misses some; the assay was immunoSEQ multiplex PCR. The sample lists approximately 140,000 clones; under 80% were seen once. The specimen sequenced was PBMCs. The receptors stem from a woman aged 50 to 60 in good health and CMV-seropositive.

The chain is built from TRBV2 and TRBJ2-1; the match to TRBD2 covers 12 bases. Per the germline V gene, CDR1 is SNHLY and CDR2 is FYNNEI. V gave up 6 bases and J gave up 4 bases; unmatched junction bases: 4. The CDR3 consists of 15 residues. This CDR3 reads CASSETSGGYNEQFF. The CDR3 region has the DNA TGTGCCAGCAGCGAAACTAGCGGGGGGTACAATGAGCAGTTCTTC.

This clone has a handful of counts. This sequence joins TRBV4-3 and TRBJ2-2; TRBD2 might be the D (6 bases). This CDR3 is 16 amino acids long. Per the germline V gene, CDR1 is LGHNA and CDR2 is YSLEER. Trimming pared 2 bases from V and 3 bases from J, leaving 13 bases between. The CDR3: CASSQIAWGDTGELFF. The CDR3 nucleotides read TGCGCCAGCAGCCAAATAGCATGGGGGGACACCGGGGAGCTGTTTTTT.

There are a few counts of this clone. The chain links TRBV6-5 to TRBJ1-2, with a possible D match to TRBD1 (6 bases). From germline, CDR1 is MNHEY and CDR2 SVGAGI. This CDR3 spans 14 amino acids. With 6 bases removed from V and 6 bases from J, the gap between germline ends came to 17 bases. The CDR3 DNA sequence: TGTGCCAGCAGCTCACGGACAGAGAAAGATGGCTACACCTTC. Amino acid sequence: CASSSRTEKDGYTF.

The CDR3 reads CASSIDLRTGLIYEQYF. The CDR3, as DNA: TGTGCCAGTAGTATAGATCTACGTACAGGGCTAATCTACGAGCAGTACTTC. The chain couples TRBV19 to TRBJ2-7, with a possible D match to TRBD1 (6 bases). Germline CDR1 and CDR2: LNHDA and SQIVND (reference sequence). This CDR3 spans 17 amino acids. Trimming removed 0 bases from V and 3 bases from J, with 18 bases in between.

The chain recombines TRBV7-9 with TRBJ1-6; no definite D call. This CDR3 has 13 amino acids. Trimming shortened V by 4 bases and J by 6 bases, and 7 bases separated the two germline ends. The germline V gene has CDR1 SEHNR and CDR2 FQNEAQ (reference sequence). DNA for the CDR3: TGTGCCAGCAGCTCGGGAGTTAATTCACCCCTCCACTTT. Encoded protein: CASSSGVNSPLHF. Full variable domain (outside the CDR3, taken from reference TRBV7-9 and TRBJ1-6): DTGVSQNPRHKITKRGQNVTFRCDPISEHNRLYWYRQTLGQGPEFLTYFQNEAQLEKSRLLSDRFSAERPKGSFSTLEIQRTEQGDSAMYLCASSSGVNSPLHFGNGTRLTVT.

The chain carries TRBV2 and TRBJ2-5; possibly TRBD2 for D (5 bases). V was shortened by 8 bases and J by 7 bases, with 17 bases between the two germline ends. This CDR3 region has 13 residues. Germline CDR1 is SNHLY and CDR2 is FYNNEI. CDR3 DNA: TGTGCCAGCCAGGAGGCTGTAGAGGGGACCCAGTACTTC. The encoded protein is CASQEAVEGTQYF.

The CDR3 nucleotides are TGCAGCGTTGATTCCTTCGCTATCCCGGGACTGACATCCGAGGACACCGGGGAGCTGTTTTTT. Translating it yields CSVDSFAIPGLTSEDTGELFF. The chain joins TRBV29-1 to TRBJ2-2, with a tentative D call TRBD2 (6 bases). The CDR3 loop spans 21 amino acids. The V gene lost 3 bases and the J gene lost 3 bases, with 32 bases spanning the gap. The germline CDR1 and CDR2 sequences are SQVTM and ANQGSEA.

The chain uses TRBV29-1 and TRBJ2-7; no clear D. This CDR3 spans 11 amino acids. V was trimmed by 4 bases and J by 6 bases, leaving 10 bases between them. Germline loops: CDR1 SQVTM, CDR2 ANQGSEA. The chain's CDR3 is CSVGAFAEQYF. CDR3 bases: TGCAGCGTTGGGGCTTTCGCCGAGCAGTACTTC.

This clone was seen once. CDR3 sequence reads: CASSEGGAGELFF. Written as DNA, the CDR3 is TGTGCCAGCAGTGAAGGGGGCGCCGGGGAGCTGTTTTTT. V and J are TRBV2 and TRBJ2-2; tentatively, D is TRBD1 (5 bases). Trimming stripped 1 base from V and 6 bases from J, with 6 bases between. The CDR3 consists of 13 residues. Per germline, CDR1 SNHLY and CDR2 FYNNEI.

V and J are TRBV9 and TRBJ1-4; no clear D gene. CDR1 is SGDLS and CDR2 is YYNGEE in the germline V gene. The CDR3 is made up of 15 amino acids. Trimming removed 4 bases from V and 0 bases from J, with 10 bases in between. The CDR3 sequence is CASSPHSTTNEKLFF. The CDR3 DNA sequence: TGTGCCAGCAGCCCCCACTCTACAACTAATGAAAAACTGTTTTTT.

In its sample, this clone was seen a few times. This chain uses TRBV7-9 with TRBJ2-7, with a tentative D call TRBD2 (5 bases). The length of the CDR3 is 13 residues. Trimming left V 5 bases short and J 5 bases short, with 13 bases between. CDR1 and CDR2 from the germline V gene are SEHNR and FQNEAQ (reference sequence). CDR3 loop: CASSMGLANEQYF. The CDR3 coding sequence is TGTGCCAGCAGCATGGGTCTAGCCAACGAGCAGTACTTC.

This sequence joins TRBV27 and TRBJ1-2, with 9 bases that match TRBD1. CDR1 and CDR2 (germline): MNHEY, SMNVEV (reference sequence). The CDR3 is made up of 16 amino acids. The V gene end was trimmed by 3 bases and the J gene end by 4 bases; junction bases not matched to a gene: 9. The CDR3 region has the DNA TGTGCCAGCAGTTTCGTCGGGACAGGGACGACCTATGGCTACACCTTC. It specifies CASSFVGTGTTYGYTF.

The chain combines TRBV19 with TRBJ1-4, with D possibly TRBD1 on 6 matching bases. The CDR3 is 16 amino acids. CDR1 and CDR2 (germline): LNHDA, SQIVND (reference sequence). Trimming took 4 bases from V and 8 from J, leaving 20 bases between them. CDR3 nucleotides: TGTGCCAGTAGTAGAGGGACAAGGACGTTGCCGGAAAAACTGTTTTTT. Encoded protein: CASSRGTRTLPEKLFF.

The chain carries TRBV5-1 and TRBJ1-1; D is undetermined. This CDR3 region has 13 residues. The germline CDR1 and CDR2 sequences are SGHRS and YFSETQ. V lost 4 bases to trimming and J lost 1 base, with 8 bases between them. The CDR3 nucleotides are TGCGCCAGCAGCCAGGAATGGAACACTGAAGCTTTCTTT. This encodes CASSQEWNTEAFF.

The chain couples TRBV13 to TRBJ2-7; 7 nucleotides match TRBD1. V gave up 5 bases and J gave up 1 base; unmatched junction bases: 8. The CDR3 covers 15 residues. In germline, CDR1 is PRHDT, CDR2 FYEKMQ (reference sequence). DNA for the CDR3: TGTGCCAGCAGCCCCACGACAGGGTTGTCCTACGAGCAGTACTTC. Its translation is CASSPTTGLSYEQYF.

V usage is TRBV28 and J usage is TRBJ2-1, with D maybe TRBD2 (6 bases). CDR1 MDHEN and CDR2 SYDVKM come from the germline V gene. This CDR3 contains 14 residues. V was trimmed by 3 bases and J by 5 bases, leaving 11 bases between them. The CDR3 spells CASSLWGDDNEQFF. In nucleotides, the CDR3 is TGTGCCAGCAGTTTGTGGGGGGACGACAATGAGCAGTTCTTC.

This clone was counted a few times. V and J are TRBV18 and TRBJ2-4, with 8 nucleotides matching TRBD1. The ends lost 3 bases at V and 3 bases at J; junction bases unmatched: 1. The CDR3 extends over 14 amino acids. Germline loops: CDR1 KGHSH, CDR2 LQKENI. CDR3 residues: CASSPDRGKNIQYF. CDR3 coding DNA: TGTGCCAGCTCACCCGACAGGGGCAAAAACATTCAGTACTTC.

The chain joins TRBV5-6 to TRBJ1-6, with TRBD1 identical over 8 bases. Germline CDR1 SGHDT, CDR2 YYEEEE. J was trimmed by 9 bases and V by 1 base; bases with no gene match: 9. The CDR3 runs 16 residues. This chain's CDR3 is CASSLFGQGMSSPLHF. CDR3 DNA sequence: TGTGCCAGCAGCTTGTTCGGACAGGGCATGTCTTCACCCCTCCACTTT.

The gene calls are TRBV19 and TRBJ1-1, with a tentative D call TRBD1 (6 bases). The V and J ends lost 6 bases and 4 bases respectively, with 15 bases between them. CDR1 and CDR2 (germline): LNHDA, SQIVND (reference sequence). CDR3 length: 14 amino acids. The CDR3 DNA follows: TGTGCCAGTAGCTTCCGGGGGGGCACCACTGAAGCTTTCTTT. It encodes CASSFRGGTTEAFF.

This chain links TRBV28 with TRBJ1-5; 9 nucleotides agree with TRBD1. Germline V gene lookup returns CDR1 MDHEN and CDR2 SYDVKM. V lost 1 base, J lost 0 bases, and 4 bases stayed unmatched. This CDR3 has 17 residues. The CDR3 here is CASSLLGQGYSNQPQHF. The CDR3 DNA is TGTGCCAGCAGTTTATTGGGACAGGGTTATAGCAATCAGCCCCAGCATTTT.

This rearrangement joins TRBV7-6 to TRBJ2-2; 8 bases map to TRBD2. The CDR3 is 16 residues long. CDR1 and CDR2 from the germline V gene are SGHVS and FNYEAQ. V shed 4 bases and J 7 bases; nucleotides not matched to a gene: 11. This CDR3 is CASSSLTGGPGGELFF. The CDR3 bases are TGTGCCAGCAGCTCGTTGACGGGGGGGCCGGGCGGGGAGCTGTTTTTT.

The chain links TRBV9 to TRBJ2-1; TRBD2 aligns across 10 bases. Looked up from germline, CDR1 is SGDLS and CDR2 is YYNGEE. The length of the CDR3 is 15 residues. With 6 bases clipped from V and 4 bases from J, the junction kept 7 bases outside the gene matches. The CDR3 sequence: CASTPSGGGYNEQFF. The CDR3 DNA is TGTGCCAGCACCCCCAGCGGGGGGGGATACAATGAGCAGTTCTTC.

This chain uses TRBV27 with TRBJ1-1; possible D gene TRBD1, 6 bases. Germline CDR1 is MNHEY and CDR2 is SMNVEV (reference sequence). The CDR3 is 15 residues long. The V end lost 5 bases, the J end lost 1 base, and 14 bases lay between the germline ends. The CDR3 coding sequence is TGTGCCAGCAGTAGGGGCCCGACAGGGAACACTGAAGCTTTCTTT. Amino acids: CASSRGPTGNTEAFF.

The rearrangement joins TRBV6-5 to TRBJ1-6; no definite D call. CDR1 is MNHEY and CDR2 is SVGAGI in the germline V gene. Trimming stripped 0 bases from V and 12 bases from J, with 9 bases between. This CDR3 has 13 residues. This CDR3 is CASSYSTSRPLHF. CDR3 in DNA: TGTGCCAGCAGTTACTCCACTTCGAGACCCCTCCACTTT.